This TCR beta chain was observed in a study of T cells expressing NK-cell markers. Study-wide results and limits: The same clonotypes also predominated in the CD3+CD56-NKG2C+ fraction of a handful of donors.

TCRdb reprocessed the 5' RACE reads and reports one entry per CDR3 protein, with no DNA. With approximately 460,000 distinct CDR3 sequences in the sample, the ten largest clones hold roughly 8%. A remark on this clonotype: Its antigen remains unknown.

Sequencing was performed on blood T cells: a sorted CD56 or NKG2C T cell subset, CD4+ or CD8+ T cells, or bulk PBMC T cells (not recorded which). This TCR derives from a woman aged 18 to 75 in good health.

CDR3 protein: CASSGAMNTGELFF. The rearrangement links TRBV25-1 to TRBJ2-2. CDR3 size: 14 residues. From germline, CDR1 is MGHDK and CDR2 SYGVNS.